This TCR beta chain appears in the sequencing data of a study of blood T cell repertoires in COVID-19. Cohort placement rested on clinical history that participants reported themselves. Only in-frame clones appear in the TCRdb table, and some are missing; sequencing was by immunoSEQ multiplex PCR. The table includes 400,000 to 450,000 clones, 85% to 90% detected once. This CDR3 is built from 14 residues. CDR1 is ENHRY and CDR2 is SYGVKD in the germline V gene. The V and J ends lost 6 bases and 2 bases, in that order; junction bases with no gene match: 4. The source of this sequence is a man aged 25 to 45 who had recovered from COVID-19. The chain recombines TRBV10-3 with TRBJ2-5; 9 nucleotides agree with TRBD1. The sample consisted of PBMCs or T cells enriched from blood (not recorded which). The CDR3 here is CAIREQGAQETQYF. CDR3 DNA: TGTGCCATCAGGGAACAGGGGGCTCAAGAGACCCAGTACTTC.